Below are 15 T cell receptor beta chains sequenced from a single sample in a study of breast tumors, draining lymph nodes, adjacent tissues. Axillary draining lymph nodes of breast cancer patients supplied the node samples. A single record per CDR3 protein comes from TCRdb applying MiXCR to the multiplex PCR reads. In the table there are approximately 300,000 distinct CDR3 sequences, around 31% of which are singletons. Input material: axillary lymph node tissue. The source of these receptors is a female donor with breast cancer. Some clones in this sample may be carry-over from other donors' samples.

This clonotype was seen at least ten times. The V and J genes are TRBV4-3 and TRBJ1-5, with D unclear. The CDR3 totals 15 residues. Germline V gene sequence: CDR1 LGHNA, CDR2 YSLEER. The ends were cut back, 0 bases at V and 6 bases at J, with 12 bases in the middle. In DNA, the CDR3 is TGCGCCAGCAGCCAAGATCGGGGAGGGTTTCAGCCCCAGCATTTT. Protein sequence: CASSQDRGGFQPQHF.

This clonotype has just a few counts. The gene calls are TRBV27 and TRBJ2-2; 9 nucleotides match TRBD1. The CDR3 covers 14 residues. Trimming took 11 bases from V and 4 from J; bases not matched to a gene: 8. Germline assignment: CDR1 MNHEY and CDR2 SMNVEV (reference sequence). The CDR3 spells CARPGTGCTGELFF. CDR3 in DNA: TGTGCCCGCCCCGGGACAGGGTGCACCGGGGAGCTGTTTTTT.

A remark on this clonotype: The DNA is left out, because the CDR3 cannot be placed on it with certainty; the CDR3 is given as TCRdb lists it. The rearrangement links TRBV11-2 to TRBJ1-4; the tabulated D call, TRBD1, remains unverified against the DNA. The V gene's germline CDR1 is SGHAT and CDR2 FQNNGV. The CDR3 length is 15 residues, termini included. The CDR3 loop reads CASSFGGGTNEKLCF.

Notes on this clonotype: A junction boundary mismatches the germline segment, possibly from a read error. The J gene is TRBJ1-2, the V gene TRBV6-5, with D possibly being TRBD1 (5 bases). Germline-derived CDR1 and CDR2 are MNHEY and SVGAGI. The CDR3 is made up of 17 amino acids. CDR3 region: CASSHSRWQTVDRGYTF. The CDR3 DNA sequence: TGTGCCAGCAGTCACTCGAGGTGGCAGACAGTTGATCGTGGCTACACCTTC.

This clonotype showed up many times. For the CDR3, the DNA is TGTGCCAGCAGTGGTCGGGACTGGATGACCGGGGAGCTGTTTTTT. As protein: CASSGRDWMTGELFF. The chain recombines TRBV2 with TRBJ2-2; possible D gene TRBD2, 6 bases. Germline values: CDR1 SNHLY, CDR2 FYNNEI. The CDR3 extends over 15 amino acids. The ends were cut back, 4 bases at V and 5 bases at J, with 14 bases in the middle.

This clonotype was seen repeatedly, ten times or more. V is TRBV4-3 and J is TRBJ1-6; D is possibly TRBD1 (6 bases). V gave up 0 bases and J gave up 10 bases, with 10 bases separating them. Germline loops: CDR1 LGHNA, CDR2 YSLEER. The CDR3 is 14 amino acids. As DNA, the CDR3 is TGCGCCAGCAGCCAAGAGTGGGGGCGATCACCCCTCCACTTT. Amino acids: CASSQEWGRSPLHF.

In its sample, this clonotype was seen many times. This chain connects TRBV19 to TRBJ1-4, with no clear D. This CDR3 is built from 13 residues. Per germline, CDR1 LNHDA and CDR2 SQIVND (reference sequence). The V end was cut by 3 bases, the J end by 5 bases, with 7 bases between. CDR3 DNA: TGTGCCAGTAGTATTCTTCAGAATGAAAAACTGTTTTTT. It is translated as CASSILQNEKLFF.

This sequence joins TRBV19 and TRBJ1-2; TRBD1 agrees at 8 bases. V gave up 4 bases and J gave up 7 bases; unmatched junction bases: 8. Germline values: CDR1 LNHDA, CDR2 SQIVND (reference sequence). The CDR3 has 14 residues. CDR3 residues: CASSSTQGARGYTF. For the CDR3, the DNA is TGTGCCAGTAGTAGTACCCAGGGGGCGCGTGGCTACACCTTC.

This clonotype was detected many times. The chain recombines TRBV19 with TRBJ2-1; D not resolved. The germline V and J ends were trimmed by 1 base and 6 bases, with 10 bases remaining between them. Germline lookup yields CDR1 LNHDA and CDR2 SQIVND (reference sequence). CDR3 length equals 14 residues. CDR3 amino acids: CASSIVPMGNEQFF. The CDR3, as DNA: TGTGCCAGTAGTATAGTTCCAATGGGCAATGAGCAGTTCTTC.

The CDR3 DNA is TGTGCCAGCAGCCTCGGGCTAACCCGATACAATGAGCAGTATTTT. It specifies CASSLGLTRYNEQYF. This sequence joins TRBV7-2 and TRBJ2-3; no firm D call. The germline V gene has CDR1 SGHTA and CDR2 FQGNSA. The CDR3 is 15 amino acids. V was pared by 5 bases and J by 11 bases, with 23 bases between.

The chain combines TRBV6-5 with TRBJ2-7; TRBD1 matches 12 bases. V was clipped by 1 base and J by 6 bases; unmatched bases: 4. CDR3 size: 15 residues. Looked up from germline, CDR1 is MNHEY and CDR2 is SVGAGI. The chain's CDR3 is CASSYFGTGGREQYF. DNA of the CDR3: TGTGCCAGCAGTTACTTTGGGACAGGGGGCCGCGAGCAGTACTTC.

The sample holds many counts of this clonotype. V gene TRBV4-1 combines with J gene TRBJ1-6, with D maybe TRBD1 (5 bases). The CDR3 runs 14 residues. Germline V gives CDR1 MGHRA, CDR2 YSYEKL. V was shortened by 3 bases and J by 9 bases, with 12 bases between the two germline ends. The CDR3 bases are TGCGCCAGCAGCCACCCCCTGGGGGTTTCACCCCTCCACTTT. This codes for CASSHPLGVSPLHF.

At least ten counts were recorded for this clonotype. J is TRBJ2-5 and V is TRBV9, with D maybe TRBD2 (5 bases). The CDR3 is made up of 15 amino acids. The germline gives CDR1 SGDLS, CDR2 YYNGEE. Trimming left V 2 bases short and J 1 base short, with 12 bases between. CDR3 nucleotides: TGTGCCAGCAGCGTCTCACAGACTATCCAAGAGACCCAGTACTTC. This encodes CASSVSQTIQETQYF.

The gene calls are TRBV28 and TRBJ2-3; TRBD2 aligns across 8 bases. V lost 8 bases, J lost 4 bases, and 11 bases stayed unmatched. Looked up from germline, CDR1 is MDHEN and CDR2 is SYDVKM. This CDR3 region has 15 residues. The CDR3 DNA reads TGTGCCAGCTTCCGAGCGGGAGAAGGGTCAGATACGCAGTATTTT. Its translation: CASFRAGEGSDTQYF.

This clonotype was detected many times. V and J are TRBV2 and TRBJ2-3; 11 nucleotides line up with TRBD2. The CDR3 spans 15 residues. V trimming: 6 bases; J trimming: 8 bases; junction bases outside the gene matches: 10. Germline CDR1 is SNHLY and CDR2 is FYNNEI. CDR3 amino acids: CASRALAGASGTQYF. DNA of the CDR3: TGTGCCAGCAGAGCACTAGCGGGAGCAAGTGGTACGCAGTATTTT.